The 15 T cell receptor beta chains reported below all come from one sample, sequenced in a study of blood T cell repertoires in COVID-19. The repertoire was sequenced with immunoSEQ multiplex PCR; TCRdb's copy has only in-frame clones and lacks some. The sample records about 480,000 clones, approximately 87% being singletons. The source material was PBMCs or T cells enriched from blood (not recorded which). The receptors were sampled from a woman aged 40 to 50 who had recovered from COVID-19.

This chain connects TRBV5-4 to TRBJ2-5, with 7 nucleotides matching TRBD1. This CDR3 region has 13 residues. CDR1 and CDR2 (germline): SGHNT, YYREEE (reference sequence). Trimming at V came to 4 bases and at J to 5 bases, leaving 5 bases not matched to a gene. The CDR3 DNA follows: TGTGCCAGCAGCGGACAGGCCCGGGAGACCCAGTACTTC. Amino acids: CASSGQARETQYF.

This rearrangement joins TRBV25-1 to TRBJ1-2; 8 positions agree with TRBD1. V dropped 2 bases and J dropped 4; count of bases not matched to a gene: 6. The CDR3 loop spans 15 amino acids. Germline CDR1 MGHDK, CDR2 SYGVNS. The chain's CDR3 is CASSEGHRGFYGYTF. DNA for the CDR3: TGTGCCAGCAGTGAAGGGCACAGGGGGTTCTATGGCTACACCTTC.

This clone was counted once. CDR3 loop: CATSLIMGQGQGYTF. CDR3 nucleotide sequence: TGTGCCACCAGTTTAATCATGGGACAGGGGCAAGGCTACACCTTC. This chain joins TRBV24-1 and TRBJ1-2, with 10 bases that match TRBD1. Germline lookup yields CDR1 KGHDR and CDR2 SFDVKD. V dropped 6 bases and J dropped 8; count of bases not matched to a gene: 11. This CDR3 contains 15 residues.

This rearrangement joins TRBV3-1 (or the pseudogene TRBV3-2) to TRBJ2-1; the D gene is possibly TRBD2 (6 bases). The length of the CDR3 is 17 residues. In germline, CDR1 is LGHDT, CDR2 YNNKEL (reference sequence). Trimming took off 0 bases at V and 0 bases at J, with 12 bases between the two ends. The CDR3 loop is CASSQEAGRGSYNEQFF. The CDR3 coding sequence is TGTGCCAGCAGCCAAGAGGCGGGACGGGGCTCCTACAATGAGCAGTTCTTC.

The V gene is TRBV5-8, the J gene TRBJ2-2, with 12 bases identical to TRBD2. The germline CDR1 and CDR2 sequences are SGHTS and YDEGEE. V shed 4 bases and J 4 bases; nucleotides not matched to a gene: 8. The CDR3 runs 17 residues. CDR3 amino acids: CASSGRLAGDLTGELFF. The CDR3 bases are TGTGCCAGCAGCGGCAGACTAGCGGGAGATCTCACCGGGGAGCTGTTTTTT. Complete variable domain (other parts from reference TRBV5-8 and TRBJ2-2): EAGVTQSPTHLIKTRGQQATLRCSPISGHTSVYWYQQALGLGLQFLLWYDEGEERNRGNFPPRFSGRQFPNYSSELNVNALELEDSALYLCASSGRLAGDLTGELFFGEGSRLTVL.

The chain uses TRBV4-1 and TRBJ2-7, with 12 nucleotides matching TRBD2. Germline CDR1 and CDR2: MGHRA and YSYEKL. V lost 1 base to trimming and J lost 5 bases; unmatched junction nucleotides: 0. The CDR3 is 14 residues long. In DNA form, the CDR3 reads TGCGCCAGCAGCCAAGCTAGCGGGAGGGACGAGCAGTACTTC. Amino acids: CASSQASGRDEQYF.

The chain is built from TRBV25-1 and TRBJ2-5; D remains ambiguous. Per germline, CDR1 MGHDK and CDR2 SYGVNS. Trimming shortened V by 7 bases and J by 1 base, and 7 bases separated the two germline ends. The CDR3 has 12 amino acids. The DNA for the CDR3 is TGTGCCAGCATGGGCAGCCAAGAGACCCAGTACTTC. Its translation: CASMGSQETQYF.

The rearrangement uses TRBV20-1 and TRBJ1-1; 7 bases are a match to TRBD1. This CDR3 spans 11 amino acids. The J segment lost 11 bases and the V segment lost 2 bases, leaving 5 bases of the junction unmatched. CDR1 DFQATT and CDR2 SNEGSKA come from the germline V gene (reference sequence). CDR3 DNA: TGCAGTGCTAGAAACGCAGGGGGTGCTTTCTTT. It translates to CSARNAGGAFF.

The V and J genes are TRBV30 and TRBJ1-5; 8 bases fit TRBD1. This CDR3 has 15 residues. Germline CDR1 GTSNPN, CDR2 SVGIG (reference sequence). Germline trimming cut 0 bases from V and 1 base from J; bases unmatched to any gene: 2. The chain's CDR3 is CAWSVDRGSNQPQHF. The CDR3 bases are TGTGCCTGGAGTGTCGACAGGGGAAGCAATCAGCCCCAGCATTTT.

This clone has a single count. The chain is built from TRBV7-2 and TRBJ1-6; possibly TRBD1 for D (6 bases). Trimming stripped 3 bases from V and 7 bases from J, with 13 bases between. Germline CDR1 reads SGHTA; CDR2 reads FQGNSA. There are 15 residues in the CDR3. CDR3 region: CASSLAQGNNSPLHF. CDR3 bases: TGTGCCAGCAGCTTGGCACAGGGAAACAATTCACCCCTCCACTTT.

V gene TRBV7-8 combines with J gene TRBJ2-3; TRBD1 agrees at 9 bases. Trimming cost V 4 bases and J 6 bases; bases outside gene matches: 11. The length of the CDR3 is 16 residues. The V gene's germline CDR1 is SGHVS and CDR2 FQNEAQ. CDR3 residues: CASSSSGTGLRDTQYF. CDR3 nucleotides: TGTGCCAGCAGCTCATCCGGGACAGGGCTTAGGGATACGCAGTATTTT.

The V gene is TRBV29-1, the J gene TRBJ2-5; 7 nucleotides align to TRBD2. This CDR3 region has 16 residues. Germline V gives CDR1 SQVTM, CDR2 ANQGSEA. J was trimmed by 0 bases and V by 1 base; bases with no gene match: 8. The CDR3: CSVEGGGSVDQETQYF. CDR3 DNA: TGCAGCGTTGAAGGCGGCGGGAGTGTCGACCAAGAGACCCAGTACTTC.

CDR3 sequence: CAISESGGTTTDTQYF. CDR3 nucleotides: TGTGCCATCAGTGAGTCGGGGGGGACGACCACAGATACGCAGTATTTT. The chain links TRBV10-3 to TRBJ2-3; 7 bases are shared with TRBD2. V trimming: 0 bases; J trimming: 2 bases; junction bases outside the gene matches: 5. Looked up from germline, CDR1 is ENHRY and CDR2 is SYGVKD. The CDR3 is made up of 16 amino acids.

The chain combines TRBV6-5 with TRBJ1-2, with D perhaps TRBD1 (6 bases). The CDR3 extends over 15 amino acids. Trimming shortened V by 4 bases and J by 2 bases, and 14 bases separated the two germline ends. Germline values: CDR1 MNHEY, CDR2 SVGAGI. As DNA, the CDR3 is TGTGCCAGCAGTTCCCATGGCGGACAGAACTATGGCTACACCTTC. Its translation is CASSSHGGQNYGYTF.

The chain couples TRBV7-2 to TRBJ1-3, with 7 bases lining up with TRBD1. Unmatched junction bases numbered 3, after V lost 5 bases and J lost 2 bases. CDR3 length: 14 amino acids. Looked up from germline, CDR1 is SGHTA and CDR2 is FQGNSA. This CDR3 reads CASSPGQTGNTIYF. CDR3 DNA: TGTGCCAGCAGCCCGGGACAGACTGGAAACACCATATATTTT.